The 7 T cell receptor beta chains below were found in one sample sequenced in a study of cytomegalovirus exposure and HLA in healthy donors. It was with 60 Vbeta and 13 Jbeta primers that the PCR ran. Clones were sequenced by immunoSEQ multiplex PCR, and TCRdb holds only the in-frame ones, with some missing. Of 180,000 or so clones listed, over 75% are singletons. Sequencing was performed on PBMCs. The receptors originated from a female donor in good health and CMV-seronegative.

With regard to this clone: The same CDR3 arises from other DNA sequences in this sample as well. The chain employs TRBV28 and TRBJ1-1; a possible D gene is TRBD1 (5 bases). CDR3 length: 13 amino acids. V was pared by 6 bases and J by 0 bases, with 8 bases between. From germline, CDR1 is MDHEN and CDR2 SYDVKM. The CDR3 DNA follows: TGTGCCAGCAGCGCGACAGTGAACACTGAAGCTTTCTTT. Amino acid sequence: CASSATVNTEAFF. The full variable domain, completed using reference TRBV28 and TRBJ1-1, is DVKVTQSSRYLVKRTGEKVFLECVQDMDHENMFWYRQDPGLGLRLIYFSYDVKMKEKGDIPEGYSVSREKKERFSLILESASTNQTSMYLCASSATVNTEAFFGQGTRLTVV.

The gene calls are TRBV10-1 and TRBJ2-1; 10 positions match TRBD2. This CDR3 is built from 14 residues. V shed 6 bases and J 7 bases; nucleotides not matched to a gene: 6. Germline V lookup: CDR1 WNHNN, CDR2 SYGVQD (reference sequence). The CDR3 DNA follows: TGCGCCAGCAGCTCTAGCGGGAGAATTAATGAGCAGTTCTTC. As protein: CASSSSGRINEQFF.

V usage is TRBV28 and J usage is TRBJ2-5; tentatively, D is TRBD1 (6 bases). The CDR3 extends over 15 amino acids. CDR1 and CDR2 (germline): MDHEN, SYDVKM. V dropped 3 bases and J dropped 1 base, with 12 bases sitting between them. CDR3 amino acids: CASSLTGRGQETQYF. The CDR3 DNA sequence: TGTGCCAGCAGTTTGACAGGACGTGGCCAAGAGACCCAGTACTTC.

This clone was found a few times. J is TRBJ2-5 and V is TRBV11-1; 9 bases map to TRBD1. This CDR3 is 14 amino acids long. CDR1 SGHAT and CDR2 FQDESV come from the germline V gene (reference sequence). The J segment lost 4 bases and the V segment lost 6 bases, leaving 6 bases of the junction unmatched. The DNA of the CDR3 is TGTGCCAGCAGGCGAACAGGGGGCGCAGAGACCCAGTACTTC. Translation: CASRRTGGAETQYF.

J is TRBJ1-2 and V is TRBV2; 7 bases match TRBD1. V shed 8 bases, J shed 4 bases, and the junction held 4 bases outside the gene matches. This CDR3 has 12 amino acids. Germline V CDR1 and CDR2: SNHLY, FYNNEI. The CDR3 sequence is CASHRGIYGYTF. The CDR3 region has the DNA TGTGCCAGCCACAGGGGCATCTATGGCTACACCTTC.

The chain has TRBV2 and TRBJ2-7; 7 bases fit TRBD1. The CDR3 covers 16 residues. CDR1 and CDR2 from the germline V gene are SNHLY and FYNNEI. V was pared by 6 bases and J by 3 bases, with 14 bases of the junction left unmatched. CDR3 bases: TGTGCCAGCAGCCAAGAGGAACAGGGGCTAGGCTACGAGCAGTACTTC. Translation gives CASSQEEQGLGYEQYF.

This rearrangement joins TRBV7-2 to TRBJ2-7, with a tentative D call TRBD2 (6 bases). CDR1 and CDR2 (germline): SGHTA, FQGNSA. The CDR3 has 15 residues. The V gene lost 5 bases and the J gene lost 1 base, with 15 bases spanning the gap. The CDR3 loop reads CASSPFRRASYEQYF. The CDR3 nucleotides read TGTGCCAGCAGCCCCTTCCGGAGGGCTTCCTACGAGCAGTACTTC. The variable domain in full, with the rest retrieved from reference TRBV7-2 and TRBJ2-7, is GAGVSQSPSNKVTEKGKDVELRCDPISGHTALYWYRQSLGQGLEFLIYFQGNSAPDKSGLPSDRFSAERTGGSVSTLTIQRTQQEDSAVYLCASSPFRRASYEQYFGPGTRLTVT.